This T cell receptor (beta chain) originates from a study of cytomegalovirus exposure and HLA in healthy donors (dated 2017 in TCRdb). For the study in its entirety: In an earlier analysis of several hundred of the donors, 276 Gb of sequence data and 100 million or so unique TCR beta sequences from about 190 million T cells were reported. An early release that covered about 640 HLA-typed donors contained approximately 300 gigabases of sequencing data and roughly 84 million unique TCR sequences. Of the 350 to 450 genotyped donors, roughly 85% fell in the genetic ancestry cluster associated with self-reported Caucasian donors. The study was designed to test whether signatures of past pathogen exposure could be identified by cataloging public T cell receptors. Using immunosequencing, the study profiled T cell repertoires from around 670 subjects and related those repertoires to cytomegalovirus serostatus. Besides the first cohort of under 700 subjects, a separate validation cohort made up of over a hundred different subjects was used. High-throughput TCR immunosequencing, statistical association of individual TCRs with disease status, and machine learning were combined to predict cytomegalovirus infection status. A later analysis re-analyzed previously published TCR beta repertoires from about 600 donors and added high-resolution HLA genotyping to study TCR occurrence patterns. The later analysis used no new phenotypic data to find candidate immune exposures, relying instead on TCR beta sequences and their occurrence across donors. To decide whether each TCR beta V gene segment behaved as functional or pseudogenic, an earlier analysis of over 500 of the donors relied on high-throughput TCR beta sequencing. Donor age, sex, ethnicity and CMV serostatus were compiled alongside the repertoire data. A later genetic analysis took genome-wide SNP genotypes for about three fifths of the 666 donors and used that subset as a discovery cohort. All discovery cohort repertoires had been generated using a single sequencing platform. Both class I and class II loci were covered by HLA typing, at four-digit resolution. Typing coverage varied by locus: roughly 629-630 donors for A, B, C, DRB1 and DQB1; roughly 510 for DQA1; about 570 for DPA1; 400 to 480 for DPB1. About 5 DR-DQ haplotypes were handled as single units for association and clustering, since linkage in the cohort was strong. On average, approximately 250,000 unique TCR beta nucleotide sequences were sequenced per donor among a few hundred genotyped donors of the cohort, with 15% to 20% of those sequences being non-productive. What the research found in general, with its limitations: In a later analysis, HLA-associated TCR beta chains showed more clonal expansion and lower generation probabilities than non-associated chains that were equally common. The sequencing pipeline was judged likely to have produced a cluster of highly shared sequence variants as a technical artifact. When HLA alleles, especially DR and DQ, strongly co-occurred, TCR associations were difficult to assign to individual alleles. Presence/absence analyses assumed roughly uniform sequencing depth across donors, an assumption that may not hold. According to a later analysis, most CMV-associated TCR beta chains appeared to be HLA-restricted, and the HLA associations seemed to be driven largely by CMV exposure. According to a later genetic analysis, donors in an Asian-associated ancestry cluster had fewer N-insertions in productive TCRs than the approximately 710-donor mean. A later analysis found that TCR association rates varied across HLA loci, with DRB1 alleles showing the most associated TCRs and HLA-C alleles the fewest. Because HLA typing was unavailable for some donors at each locus, only the typed subset was used in association tests. The only immune exposure information available for the cohort was CMV serostatus. Some IMGT-functional V segments, including TRBV6-2 and TRBV6-3, could not be told apart with the 87-base-pair reads, so those segments were excluded. The study listed approximately 160 TCR beta chains as associated with cytomegalovirus. A further reported finding was that TCR beta sequences accurately predicted the HLA-A and HLA-B alleles for most subjects in the first cohort. In vitro tests confirmed that a few of the cytomegalovirus-associated TCR beta chains recognize cytomegalovirus antigens. At a false discovery rate of 0.05, a later analysis linked about 17,000 TCR beta sequences to specific HLA alleles. V-gene and J-gene trimming of TCR beta chains was associated with a missense DCLRE1C variant in a later genetic analysis, and the association was replicated in an independent cohort. The classifier was reported to diagnose cytomegalovirus status with high specificity and sensitivity in both the original cohort and the validation cohort. In an earlier analysis of approximately 590 of the donors, most TCR beta V segments appeared in productive rearrangements about 87% or about 30% of the time, broadly matching IMGT annotations. In a later analysis, several top co-occurrence clusters were reported to appear linked to parvovirus B19, influenza, CMV and Epstein-Barr virus. Linkage disequilibrium might explain the correlated functional status among segregating V segments, but an unknown experimental factor could not be excluded. Because counts were too low, around 17 rarely observed V segments, including chromosome 9 orphons, were left out of the earlier analysis of approximately 500 of the donors. In this cohort, only TCR beta chains were sequenced, and detectable features were limited by the absence of alpha or paired-chain data. The authors suggested that the approach could potentially be generalized to other disease states and immunological phenotypes. Across donors, most TCR sequences were observed very rarely, whereas some public TCRs were present in many individuals.

The library was prepared using the immunoSEQ multiplex PCR assay. For the multiplex PCR, a mixture combining 60 forward primers for TCR Vbeta segments and 13 reverse primers for TCR Jbeta segments was used. Amplification of the CDR3 region of rearranged TCR beta genes was performed with a multiplex PCR assay on genomic DNA. On the Illumina HiSeq System, the amplified TCR beta libraries were sequenced as 87-base-pair reads. In the source study's methods: Across the roughly 640 repertoires, a later analysis counted around 80 million unique TCR beta chains, 9.5 million to 12 million of which were shared by at least two donors. Raw reads were error-corrected and collapsed into unique sequences with a nearest-neighbor algorithm that merged closely related sequences to remove PCR and sequencing errors. CDR3 sequences were aligned to IMGT reference sequences to assign V, D and J gene segments. Each retained sequence needed at least a six-nucleotide match to both a V gene segment and a J gene segment. Rearrangements were classified as productive when the CDR3 lacked stop codons and remained in frame with V and J, and all other rearrangements were classified as non-productive. CDR3 was defined by IMGT convention, running from the second conserved V-encoded cysteine to the conserved J-encoded phenylalanine. In an earlier analysis of around 640 of the donors, sequences lacking an unambiguous match to a single V gene segment were excluded. In an earlier analysis of 587 of the donors, V segments were called functional above 56.7% productive rearrangements and were called segregating when the between-donor standard deviation exceeded 5%. A statistical classification framework was built for diagnosing cytomegalovirus status from the catalog of TCR beta chain sequences. In a later analysis, TCR nucleotide sequences were compared against IMGT/GENE-DB human TR gene sequences so that V and J genes could be assigned. In a later analysis, CDR3 sequences and most-parsimonious VDJ recombination scenarios were assigned using the TCRdist pipeline. In a later analysis, each TCR beta chain was defined by its CDR3 amino acid sequence together with its V-gene family, and reads lacking a unique V-gene family were excluded. In a later analysis, approximately 590 highly shared, low-generation-probability nucleotide sequences were removed to address suspected cross-contamination and a sequencing artifact. For each public chain, a later analysis derived a clonal expansion index from normalized ranks of inferred template counts within each repertoire. Generation probabilities in a later analysis came from a VDJ recombination model fitted to out-of-frame rearrangements, and those results were checked against IGoR. Hypergeometric tests were used in a later analysis to score TCR-TCR, TCR-HLA and TCR-CMV co-occurrence, with a repertoire-size bias correction applied to the TCR pairs. In a later analysis, false discovery rates were estimated by permuting HLA or CMV assignments 20 times. In a later analysis, co-occurring TCRs were grouped with DBSCAN, and TCRdist sequence similarity was added when clustering was performed within HLA-allele-positive subsets. Repertoires with fewer than 30,000 or more than 120,000 public chains were left out of co-occurrence clustering, as were four to six repertoires with anomalous nucleotide sharing. The immuneACCESS repertoire file appears here via TCRdb, limited to in-frame rearrangements. These files lack a portion of the clones; in checked studies, under half of the deficit traces to unresolved V genes, and the cause of the others is not known. V and J calls and clone size are as listed in that table; D and trimming were resolved from the DNA. Present in this sample are about 190,000 clones, over 70% of which were seen just once. Together, the top ten hold approximately 2% of the sample.

The cohort comprised around 700 healthy bone marrow donors. At the time of sampling, every cohort member was nominally healthy, though immune exposures that went unrecorded were likely present. The donor tested CMV seropositive, placing the donor among the approximately 310 seropositive members of the cohort. A peripheral blood sample was provided by each donor, and peripheral blood mononuclear cells were used for TCR beta sequencing. The Qiagen DNeasy Blood Extraction Kit was used to extract genomic DNA from the blood cell samples. CDR1 and CDR2 are read off the germline V gene as MRHNA and SNTAGT. Compared with germline, V lacks 0 bases and J lacks 5 bases; bases without a gene match: 8. The CDR3 has 17 amino acids, counting the end cysteine and phenylalanine. Only the CDR3 region is kept as DNA, spanning 51 bases read in frame from base 1. This clone was counted between two and nine times. The antigen it binds to is not known. Base qualities are missing; no much larger clone stands one base away.

The receptor was isolated from a woman aged 18 to 35 in good health and CMV-seropositive. The chain is assembled from TRBV6-4 and TRBJ2-1; TRBD1 lines up with 9 middle nucleotides. Material for sequencing was PBMCs. The DNA reads as follows: TGTGCCAGCAGTGACTCCCCGCCGGGACAGGGCGACAATGAGCAGTTCTTC. Its translation reads: CASSDSPPGQGDNEQFF.